A single TCR beta chain is shown here with its context. Antigen: not known. The CDR3 loop spans 14 amino acids. CDR1 is MDHEN and CDR2 is SYDVKM in the germline V gene. With 6 bases removed from V and 5 bases from J, the gap between germline ends came to 17 bases. Patient tissue came from resections in Japan or China, 2014–2017. H&E slides confirmed each diagnosis, reviewed by two pathologists independently. TCRdb keeps only in-frame clones here, not all; method: immunoSEQ multiplex PCR. The sample carries around 2,400 clones, more than 60% recorded once. The data belong to a study of immune evolution from preneoplasia to lung adenocarcinoma. The study, taken as a whole, reports: Top clone share appeared to fall from AAH through AIS, MIA, adenocarcinoma. Normal lung had highest clonality; later lesions appeared denser, more diverse.

The receptor's source is an older person with lung adenocarcinoma. This chain uses TRBV28 with TRBJ2-7, with a weak D call TRBD1 (6 bases). Sequencing used FFPE adjacent normal lung tissue. CDR3 coding DNA: TGTGCCAGCAGCTCGGACAGCCCCGGGGACGAGCAGTACTTC. Its translation is CASSSDSPGDEQYF.